This T cell receptor beta chain was captured in a study of shared clonotypes between healthy human individuals (dated by TCRdb to the early 2020s). Notes on the research overall: A couple of women and three men aged 18 to 49 years were included in the cohort. Between about 0.94 and 8.9 billion PBMCs per donor were obtained by leukapheresis. To estimate repertoire size and how much clonotype sharing occurs between individuals, the study deeply sequenced the blood TCR repertoires of several healthy adults. For each donor, three plates each were used for CD4 naive and CD4 memory, two plates were used for CD8 naive, and one plate was used for CD8 memory. To increase sequencing depth and limit assay-specific biases, different laboratories used diverse techniques to prepare libraries and sequence TCR repertoires. Overall results and qualifications from the work: Because the study included only a small number of donors, the genetic and exposure-history diversity represented was limited. Compared with non-shared clonotypes, the clonotypes found in all four sorted-subset donors had higher generation probabilities. Pairwise subsampling indicated that sequencing depth was expected to affect the degree of clonotype sharing among donors. Sampling was limited to blood, and TCR repertoires in tissue likely differ from TCR repertoires in blood. Larger estimated clonotype richness was generally found for naive subsets than for memory subsets. Incomplete sequencing was indicated by rarefaction of sorted-subset datasets, despite the large sequencing depth. Sharing across a few donors was observed for approximately 5% of naive CD4, over 3% of naive CD8, roughly 2.3% of memory CD4, and roughly 0.4% of memory CD8 clonotypes.

The donors were healthy, HIV-negative adults with no recently reported acute infections or vaccinations. Every donor was a Caucasian adult living in Nashville, Tennessee, USA. CD4+ T cells were enriched by magnetic negative selection; naive cells were then positively selected on CD45RA, and the negative fraction formed the memory subset. Blood was collected by leukapheresis, and PBMCs were isolated by Ficoll-Histopaque density gradient centrifugation and then cryopreserved in liquid nitrogen vapor phase. Analytical flow cytometry was used to check the purity and quantity of each magnetically sorted T cell population. Genomic DNA was isolated from each sorted fraction and quantified by UV absorbance on a Nanodrop 2000c. On this clone itself: Its binding antigen is unknown. The sample holds no much larger clone one base away, and base qualities are not on file.

Using the deep immunoSEQ assay, TCR CDR3 regions were amplified from genomic DNA by multiplex PCR. Extracted genomic DNA from each cell subset was spread evenly across all wells of several immunoSEQ 96-well plates, with each plate serving as a replicate. For sorted subsets, about 220 ng of genomic DNA, equivalent to 25,000 to 35,000 T cell genomes, went into each replicate PCR. Purified libraries were measured with a Qubit 3.0 fluorometer, size-checked on a Bioanalyzer 2100, and measured again with the KAPA Library Quantification kit. Every immunoSEQ 96-well plate was sequenced on a separate single-read 150-cycle Illumina NextSeq 550 flow cell. On the study's bioinformatics: Because only junctional sequences without quality scores were contained in the immunoSEQ output, filtering matching that applied to full-length reads could not be performed. To assign V/J genes and CDR3, sequences were annotated against IMGT germline references using PyIR, a Python wrapper for IgBLAST v1.9. Reads with weak V/J assignments (E-value above 1e-6), missing CDR3, stop codons, out-of-frame junctions, or ambiguous translated residues were removed. V3J clonotypes were defined as sequences sharing an identical inferred V gene, J gene, and CDR3 amino acid sequence. The percentage overlap between two repertoires was calculated by dividing the number of shared unique clonotypes by the size of the smaller repertoire. RTK rarefaction, the Chao1 estimator, and Recon v2.1 estimates of unobserved clonotypes were used to assess repertoire richness. For all TCRbeta clonotypes obtained by the gDNA method from a handful of donors, generation probabilities were computed with OLGA. TCRdb holds this immuneACCESS table with in-frame rearrangements only. Some clones are missing; in checked studies, unresolved V genes explain under half, and the rest has no known cause. The DNA gave D and trimming, while V, J and clone size come from that table. The sample table holds about 2 million clones, of which roughly 95% were seen once. 0.13% of the sample is in the top ten clones.

What was sequenced was naive CD4+ T cells sorted from blood. Read against the paper, the sample's cell subset or site label means: CD45RA+ positively selected. This TCR was sampled from a man aged 18 to 30 in good health.

The encoded CDR3 is CAGTGTSRISYEQYF. The DNA sequence is as follows: TGTGCCGGAACAGGGACCTCTCGAATCTCCTACGAGCAGTACTTC. The V gene is TRBV2 and the J gene is TRBJ2-7, with TRBD1 tentatively as D gene (6 bases match). The CDR3 numbers 15 residues from cysteine through phenylalanine. Here the CDR3 DNA is all that survives: 45 bases in frame from base 1. V loses 11 bases of germline sequence and J loses 0 bases, and the interval between the two ends is 20 bases. The CDR1 and CDR2 encoded by the germline V gene are SNHLY and FYNNEI. The variable domain in full, with residues beyond the CDR3 obtained from the reference TRBV2 and TRBJ2-7 genes, is EPEVTQTPSHQVTQMGQEVILRCVPISNHLYFYWYRQILGQKVEFLVSFYNNEISEKSEIFDDQFSVERPDGSNFTLKIRSTKLEDSAMYFCAGTGTSRISYEQYFGPGTRLTVT.